These 13 T cell receptor beta chains share one sample of origin, sequenced in a study of CD8+CD57+ T cells in acquired aplastic anemia (dated by TCRdb to between 2017 and 2018). Flow cytometry had shown CD8+CD57+ cell expansion in the patients selected for sequencing. Sequencing was performed on an Illumina HiSeq 2000. Profiling of TCR beta VDJ combinations and CDR3 sequences used genomic DNA as the template. Using fastp at Q25 and MiXCR, TCRdb reprocessed the public reads and kept productive beta chains. Each CDR3 protein gets just one entry, which takes the most common genes and DNA from the rows behind it. Recorded for this sample are 150,000 to 200,000 distinct CDR3 sequences; 40% to 60% of them occurred a single time. The ten top clones hold roughly 30% of the sample. Sequenced input: sorted CD4+, CD8+, or CD8+CD57+ T cells (not recorded which) from PBMCs. These receptors originate from a human donor with aplastic anemia.

This rearrangement joins TRBV9 to TRBJ2-3; no clear D. Trimming stripped 0 bases from V and 2 bases from J, with 10 bases between. This CDR3 region has 15 residues. CDR1 and CDR2 (germline): SGDLS, YYNGEE. The CDR3 DNA sequence: TGTGCCAGCAGCGTAGGCAGGAGCAACACAGATACGCAGTATTTT. Its translation is CASSVGRSNTDTQYF.

This clonotype was detected ten times or more. The DNA for the CDR3 is TGTGCCAGTAGTATAGAATCGGGCACGCAATGGTCTAGCACTGAAGCTTTCTTT. Translated: CASSIESGTQWSSTEAFF. The chain carries TRBV19 and TRBJ1-1; D is unclear. This CDR3 contains 18 residues. The germline CDR1 and CDR2 sequences are LNHDA and SQIVND (reference sequence). Trimming removed 0 bases from V and 4 bases from J, with 21 bases in between.

This chain links TRBV14 with TRBJ2-1; TRBD2 agrees at 8 bases. This CDR3 has 15 residues. V shed 6 bases, J shed 3 bases, and the junction held 7 bases outside the gene matches. Germline V gene lookup returns CDR1 SGHDN and CDR2 FVKESK. For the CDR3, the DNA is TGTGCCAGCAGTCTTCCCGGGACTAGCTACAATGAGCAGTTCTTC. Translating gives CASSLPGTSYNEQFF.

This clonotype was picked up a small number of times. This chain links TRBV5-6 with TRBJ2-2; possibly TRBD1 for D (5 bases). The CDR3 is 17 residues long. Per the germline V gene, CDR1 is SGHDT and CDR2 is YYEEEE. V was trimmed by 5 bases and J by 0 bases, leaving 17 bases between them. CDR3 loop: CASSAQTANTNTGELFF. CDR3 nucleotides: TGTGCCAGCAGTGCCCAGACAGCGAATACGAACACCGGGGAGCTGTTTTTT.

This sequence joins TRBV2 and TRBJ1-4; possibly TRBD1 for D (6 bases). The CDR3 totals 13 residues. Germline V CDR1 and CDR2: SNHLY, FYNNEI. Trimming pared 7 bases from V and 11 bases from J, leaving 17 bases between. The CDR3 nucleotides are TGTGCCAGCATCAAGGAACAGGGTGCGAAACTGTTTTTT. This gives the protein CASIKEQGAKLFF. Variable domain in full (rest from reference TRBV2 and TRBJ1-4): EPEVTQTPSHQVTQMGQEVILRCVPISNHLYFYWYRQILGQKVEFLVSFYNNEISEKSEIFDDQFSVERPDGSNFTLKIRSTKLEDSAMYFCASIKEQGAKLFFGSGTQLSVL.

V is TRBV29-1 and J is TRBJ2-1; D possibly matches TRBD1 or TRBD2 (5 bases each). Germline CDR1 SQVTM, CDR2 ANQGSEA. Trimming took off 8 bases at V and 12 bases at J, with 14 bases between the two ends. The CDR3 runs to 10 residues. CDR3: CSTLGAGQFF. The DNA of the CDR3 is TGCAGCACTCTCGGGGCTGGGCAGTTCTTC.

Points on this clonotype: One base away lies a much larger clone, so this may be a sequencing read error. V and J are TRBV6-2 or TRBV6-3 and TRBJ1-2, with D perhaps TRBD1 (6 bases). This CDR3 has 11 residues. Per the germline V gene, CDR1 is MNHEY and CDR2 is SVGEGT. CDR3 amino acids: CTSSRGDGYTF. CDR3 coding DNA: TGTACCAGCAGTAGGGGGGATGGCTACACCTTC.

This chain uses TRBV15 with TRBJ2-1, with TRBD1 matching 8 bases. The V segment lost 7 bases and the J segment 7 bases; nucleotides outside the gene matches: 6. The CDR3 extends over 13 amino acids. Germline V lookup: CDR1 LNHNV, CDR2 YYDKDF (reference sequence). CDR3 sequence (DNA): TGTGCCACCACCGGACAGGGTAGGAATGAGCAGTTCTTC. Translated, it gives CATTGQGRNEQFF. The full variable domain, completed using reference TRBV15 and TRBJ2-1, is DAMVIQNPRYQVTQFGKPVTLSCSQTLNHNVMYWYQQKSSQAPKLLFHYYDKDFNNEADTPDNFQSRRPNTSFCFLDIRSPGLGDTAMYLCATTGQGRNEQFFGPGTRLTVL.

The CDR3: CASSSSGVGGPYEQYF. CDR3 nucleotide sequence: TGTGCCAGCAGCTCTTCGGGCGTTGGGGGACCCTACGAGCAGTACTTC. The rearrangement joins TRBV7-3 to TRBJ2-7; D assignment may be TRBD1 or TRBD2 (5 bases each). CDR3 length equals 16 residues. The V end lost 4 bases, the J end lost 2 bases, and 18 bases lay between the germline ends. Germline V CDR1 and CDR2: SGHTA, FQGTGA.

This clonotype was seen many times. The chain employs TRBV14 and TRBJ2-3; D gene uncertain. The CDR3 covers 15 residues. Trimming pared 0 bases from V and 2 bases from J, leaving 9 bases between. Germline V CDR1 and CDR2: SGHDN, FVKESK. CDR3 residues: CASSQDMATTDTQYF. DNA for the CDR3: TGTGCCAGCAGCCAAGATATGGCGACCACAGATACGCAGTATTTT.

The chain combines TRBV5-1 with TRBJ2-3, with D possibly being TRBD1 or TRBD2 (5 bases each). Trimming cost V 6 bases and J 0 bases, with 11 bases left between them. The CDR3 runs to 14 residues. Germline-derived CDR1 and CDR2 are SGHRS and YFSETQ. The CDR3 DNA sequence: TGCGCCAGCAATTTAGGGGACAGCACAGATACGCAGTATTTT. It encodes CASNLGDSTDTQYF. The entire variable domain, with the rest obtained from reference TRBV5-1 and TRBJ2-3, is as follows: KAGVTQTPRYLIKTRGQQVTLSCSPISGHRSVSWYQQTPGQGLQFLFEYFSETQRNKGNFPGRFSGRQFSNSRSEMNVSTLELGDSALYLCASNLGDSTDTQYFGPGTRLTVL.

The V call is TRBV2, the J call TRBJ1-6, with 7 bases fitting TRBD1. The CDR3 extends over 15 amino acids. The V and J ends lost 7 bases and 9 bases, in that order; junction bases with no gene match: 12. Germline V CDR1 and CDR2: SNHLY, FYNNEI. CDR3 region: CASNDREGYGSPLHF. The DNA of the CDR3 is TGTGCCAGCAACGACAGGGAGGGTTACGGTTCACCCCTCCACTTT.

V gene TRBV25-1 combines with J gene TRBJ2-7; D is unresolved. CDR1 is MGHDK, CDR2 SYGVNS, per germline. The V gene lost 1 base and the J gene lost 4 bases, with 5 bases spanning the gap. There are 12 residues in the CDR3. CDR3 loop: CASSEFWYEQYF. The CDR3 bases are TGTGCCAGCAGTGAATTTTGGTACGAGCAGTACTTC.